A single sample is the source of the 32 T cell receptor beta chains below, sequenced in a study of shared clonotypes between healthy human individuals. Profiling relied on immunoSEQ multiplex PCR, and the TCRdb table lists in-frame clones only, not all of them. The data contain more than 150,000 clones, 90% to 95% of them seen just once; the ten biggest clones take up around 0.067%. The sequenced sample consisted of naive CD4+ T cells sorted from blood. Subset reported: CD45RA+ positively selected. Source of these receptors: a woman in her thirties in good health.

The chain couples TRBV7-2 to TRBJ2-2, with D maybe TRBD2 (6 bases). Germline CDR1 SGHTA, CDR2 FQGNSA. Trimming left V 10 bases short and J 2 bases short, with 17 bases between. CDR3 length: 15 amino acids. The CDR3 nucleotides read TGTGCCATCCATAGCGGTATAAGAAACACCGGGGAGCTGTTTTTT. This translates into CAIHSGIRNTGELFF. Together with reference TRBV7-2 and TRBJ2-2, the CDR3 gives the full variable domain: GAGVSQSPSNKVTEKGKDVELRCDPISGHTALYWYRQSLGQGLEFLIYFQGNSAPDKSGLPSDRFSAERTGGSVSTLTIQRTQQEDSAVYLCAIHSGIRNTGELFFGEGSRLTVL.

This clone was detected only a few times. CDR3: CASSTAVTYEQYF. The CDR3, as DNA: TGTGCCAGTAGTACAGCAGTCACCTACGAGCAGTACTTC. This rearrangement joins TRBV19 to TRBJ2-7, with D hard to call. Trimming left V 4 bases short and J 2 bases short, with 9 bases between. Germline V gene lookup returns CDR1 LNHDA and CDR2 SQIVND (reference sequence). CDR3 length equals 13 residues.

The chain has TRBV29-1 and TRBJ2-7; a weak D match, TRBD2 (5 bases). Trimming removed 4 bases at V and 2 bases at J, with 9 bases between. Germline assignment: CDR1 SQVTM and CDR2 ANQGSEA. The CDR3 runs 12 residues. The CDR3 region has the DNA TGCAGCGTTGCCGGGATTCCCTACGAGCAGTACTTC. The encoded protein is CSVAGIPYEQYF.

This chain uses TRBV7-2 with TRBJ1-2; 7 bases match TRBD1. The junction had 17 bases not matched to a gene; V was cut back by 5 bases and J by 8 bases. The CDR3 sequence is 16 residues long. The germline V gene has CDR1 SGHTA and CDR2 FQGNSA. DNA of the CDR3: TGTGCCAGCAGCCTTGGCACATATGACAGGGTGAGGGGCTACACCTTC. It specifies CASSLGTYDRVRGYTF.

The V call is TRBV11-2, the J call TRBJ2-1; D is uncertain. Trimming shortened V by 0 bases and J by 13 bases, and 13 bases separated the two germline ends. The CDR3 has 13 amino acids. Germline loops: CDR1 SGHAT, CDR2 FQNNGV. The DNA for the CDR3 is TGTGCCAGCAGCTTAGAACCTGGGGAAGTTCAGTTCTTC. Protein sequence: CASSLEPGEVQFF.

Regarding this clone: Other DNA sequences of this sample code for an identical CDR3. The CDR3 loop is CASSLGGVNTEAFF. The CDR3 region has the DNA TGTGCCAGCAGCTTGGGAGGGGTGAACACTGAAGCTTTCTTT. The chain recombines TRBV11-2 with TRBJ1-1, with a tentative D call TRBD1 (5 bases). V lost 3 bases, J lost 0 bases, and 8 bases lay in between. CDR1 and CDR2 from the germline V gene are SGHAT and FQNNGV. This CDR3 contains 14 residues.

V usage is TRBV27 and J usage is TRBJ1-4, with 8 nucleotides matching TRBD1. Germline assignment: CDR1 MNHEY and CDR2 SMNVEV (reference sequence). Trimming at V came to 5 bases and at J to 8 bases, leaving 10 bases not matched to a gene. This CDR3 is built from 15 residues. The CDR3 nucleotides read TGTGCCAGCAGTCCCCGACAGGGGCGGGGGGAAAAACTGTTTTTT. Protein sequence: CASSPRQGRGEKLFF.

The chain combines TRBV19 with TRBJ2-7, with D possibly TRBD1 on 6 matching bases. The germline gives CDR1 LNHDA, CDR2 SQIVND (reference sequence). The CDR3 covers 15 residues. The V end was cut by 3 bases, the J end by 1 base, with 13 bases between. CDR3 sequence reads: CASSILLDSSYEQYF. The CDR3 nucleotides are TGTGCCAGTAGTATCTTATTGGACAGTTCCTACGAGCAGTACTTC. The variable domain in full, completed from reference TRBV19 and TRBJ2-7, reads DGGITQSPKYLFRKEGQNVTLSCEQNLNHDAMYWYRQDPGQGLRLIYYSQIVNDFQKGDIAEGYSVSREKKESFPLTVTSAQKNPTAFYLCASSILLDSSYEQYFGPGTRLTVT.

This clone has only one observation. The rearrangement uses TRBV6-5 and TRBJ1-2; possibly TRBD1 for D (6 bases). From germline, CDR1 is MNHEY and CDR2 SVGAGI. The CDR3 consists of 16 residues. Between the trimmed V and J ends, which lost 1 base and 4 bases, there was a span of 16 bases. CDR3 residues: CASSYWGQGTFYGYTF. CDR3 nucleotides: TGTGCCAGCAGTTACTGGGGGCAGGGGACCTTCTATGGCTACACCTTC.

The CDR3 reads CASTSTSGAKNIQYF. DNA of the CDR3: TGTGCCAGCACCTCAACTAGCGGGGCCAAAAACATTCAGTACTTC. The chain combines TRBV6-5 with TRBJ2-4, with 9 nucleotides matching TRBD2. The V segment lost 7 bases and the J segment 1 base; nucleotides outside the gene matches: 5. This CDR3 comprises 15 residues. Germline CDR1 is MNHEY and CDR2 is SVGAGI.

The CDR3 loop is CASSLDRAGDEAFF. The CDR3 DNA reads as TGTGCCAGCAGCTTAGACAGGGCGGGGGATGAAGCTTTCTTT. The chain links TRBV28 to TRBJ1-1; 7 bases fit TRBD1. Losses at the gene ends were 6 bases for V and 7 bases for J; bases not matched to a gene: 11. Germline CDR1 and CDR2: MDHEN and SYDVKM. CDR3 size: 14 residues.

The chain is built from TRBV2 and TRBJ2-2, with D possibly matching TRBD1 (5 bases). Germline lookup yields CDR1 SNHLY and CDR2 FYNNEI. This CDR3 has 13 residues. Between the trimmed V and J ends, which lost 4 bases and 6 bases, there was a span of 9 bases. In nucleotides, the CDR3 is TGTGCCAGCAGTGGCAGGGATTCCGGGGAGCTGTTTTTT. Translation gives CASSGRDSGELFF. Using reference TRBV2 and TRBJ2-2 for the parts outside the CDR3, the full variable domain is EPEVTQTPSHQVTQMGQEVILRCVPISNHLYFYWYRQILGQKVEFLVSFYNNEISEKSEIFDDQFSVERPDGSNFTLKIRSTKLEDSAMYFCASSGRDSGELFFGEGSRLTVL.

V usage is TRBV7-3 and J usage is TRBJ1-2; 7 bases line up with TRBD1. With 5 bases clipped from V and 10 bases from J, the junction kept 10 bases outside the gene matches. CDR1 and CDR2 from the germline V gene are SGHTA and FQGTGA. The CDR3 length is 13 residues. The CDR3: CASSQTGTVDYTF. CDR3 DNA: TGTGCCAGCAGCCAAACCGGGACAGTCGACTACACCTTC.

This rearrangement joins TRBV7-2 to TRBJ2-1; unclear D gene. CDR1 and CDR2 from the germline V gene are SGHTA and FQGNSA. The ends were cut back, 2 bases at V and 4 bases at J, with 6 bases in the middle. The CDR3 is made up of 13 amino acids. The CDR3 DNA reads as TGTGCCAGCAGCTTACTAGGGTACAATGAGCAGTTCTTC. Translating it yields CASSLLGYNEQFF.

CDR3 loop: CASSRSPGGNQPQHF. The CDR3 DNA follows: TGTGCCAGCAGCAGATCCCCAGGGGGCAATCAGCCCCAGCATTTT. The chain combines TRBV9 with TRBJ1-5; possible D gene TRBD1, 6 bases. CDR1 and CDR2 from the germline V gene are SGDLS and YYNGEE. V lost 4 bases and J 2 bases, leaving 13 bases between the germline ends. This CDR3 is 15 amino acids long.

The gene calls are TRBV28 and TRBJ2-5; D remains ambiguous. The J call may be wrong; the DNA end is better matched by TRBJ2-7. From germline, CDR1 is MDHEN and CDR2 SYDVKM. The CDR3 is 11 residues long. CDR3 sequence: CASSLDYEQYF. Here the CDR3 DNA reads TGTGCCAGCAGTTTAGATTACGAGCAGTACTTC.

The genes are TRBV5-6 and TRBJ2-1; the D is unclear. Germline-derived CDR1 and CDR2 are SGHDT and YYEEEE. The CDR3 extends over 15 amino acids. V was pared by 0 bases and J by 0 bases, with 7 bases between. CDR3 loop: CASSLGRNSYNEQFF. In nucleotides, the CDR3 is TGTGCCAGCAGCTTGGGGCGGAACTCCTACAATGAGCAGTTCTTC.

The chain joins TRBV28 to TRBJ2-7; D remains ambiguous. The CDR3 covers 14 residues. Trimming removed 7 bases at V and 1 base at J, with 14 bases between. CDR1 and CDR2 from the germline V gene are MDHEN and SYDVKM. The CDR3 DNA reads TGTGCCAGCAACGTCCCCCTTCCTTCCTACGAGCAGTACTTC. This translates into CASNVPLPSYEQYF.

The V call is TRBV10-3, the J call TRBJ2-7, with 8 bases matching TRBD2. The CDR3 length is 15 residues. With 2 bases clipped from V and 4 bases from J, the junction kept 7 bases outside the gene matches. Per germline, CDR1 ENHRY and CDR2 SYGVKD. The CDR3 sequence is CAISEHREGMYEQYF. CDR3 nucleotides: TGTGCCATCAGTGAGCACCGGGAGGGGATGTACGAGCAGTACTTC.

This chain connects TRBV18 to TRBJ1-4; TRBD1 might be the D (5 bases). CDR1 KGHSH and CDR2 LQKENI come from the germline V gene. This CDR3 comprises 14 residues. The ends were cut back, 3 bases at V and 8 bases at J, with 13 bases in the middle. CDR3 coding DNA: TGTGCCAGCTCACCGAGGGGCAGCGGGGAAAAACTGTTTTTT. Protein sequence: CASSPRGSGEKLFF.

V gene TRBV28 combines with J gene TRBJ1-2, with a possible D match to TRBD1 (5 bases). There are 18 residues in the CDR3. The germline V gene encodes CDR1 MDHEN and CDR2 SYDVKM. V was clipped by 5 bases and J by 0 bases, with 22 bases between them. The CDR3, as DNA: TGTGCCAGCAGTGATACATTAATGGGGGGTAGGGCTAACTATGGCTACACCTTC. Its translation is CASSDTLMGGRANYGYTF.

This chain connects TRBV7-8 to TRBJ1-5; D might be TRBD1 (5 bases). V was trimmed by 5 bases and J by 0 bases, leaving 20 bases between them. The germline V gene has CDR1 SGHVS and CDR2 FQNEAQ. CDR3 length equals 18 residues. CDR3 DNA sequence: TGTGCCAGCAGCCCCGGATCCTGGACAAGTTATAGCAATCAGCCCCAGCATTTT. Translating it yields CASSPGSWTSYSNQPQHF.

This clone has just one count. The chain combines TRBV18 with TRBJ1-5, with a possible D match to TRBD1 (5 bases). V dropped 6 bases and J dropped 0 bases, with 18 bases sitting between them. CDR3 length: 17 residues. Germline CDR1 is KGHSH and CDR2 is LQKENI. CDR3 sequence reads: CASSGVQGDYSNQPQHF. Written as DNA, the CDR3 is TGTGCCAGCTCGGGGGTCCAGGGCGACTATAGCAATCAGCCCCAGCATTTT.

The chain joins TRBV19 to TRBJ2-5; TRBD1 is a possible D gene (5 bases). TRBJ2-7 matches the DNA end more closely, so the J call is doubtful. The CDR3 spans 12 residues. CDR1 LNHDA and CDR2 SQIVND come from the germline V gene (reference sequence). The CDR3 spells CASSFTGYEQYF. Here the CDR3 DNA reads TGTGCCAGTAGTTTTACAGGCTACGAGCAGTACTTC.

The genes are TRBV11-2 and TRBJ1-1; the match to TRBD1 covers 8 bases. The CDR3 is made up of 18 amino acids. Per germline, CDR1 SGHAT and CDR2 FQNNGV. After removal of 5 bases from V and 0 bases from J, the junction contained 14 bases not matched to a gene. In DNA form, the CDR3 reads TGTGCCAGCAGCCCGGTACATGAGGACAGGGACATGAACACTGAAGCTTTCTTT. Translated, it gives CASSPVHEDRDMNTEAFF.

Comments on this clone: Other DNA sequences from this sample encode an identical CDR3 as well. The chain employs TRBV5-1 and TRBJ2-7; 11 bases fit TRBD2. CDR1 and CDR2 from the germline V gene are SGHRS and YFSETQ. CDR3 length: 15 amino acids. Trimming cost V 0 bases and J 3 bases; bases outside gene matches: 2. CDR3 loop: CASSLGTSGGYEQYF. The DNA of the CDR3 is TGCGCCAGCAGCTTGGGAACTAGCGGGGGCTACGAGCAGTACTTC.

This chain joins TRBV4-1 and TRBJ2-3; D is ambiguous. V was shortened by 0 bases and J by 0 bases, with 19 bases between the two germline ends. CDR1 is MGHRA and CDR2 is YSYEKL in the germline V gene. This CDR3 comprises 19 residues. The DNA of the CDR3 is TGCGCCAGCAGCCAAGACCCCCGGCCAGTCCTACTTAGCACAGATACGCAGTATTTT. As protein: CASSQDPRPVLLSTDTQYF.

This chain joins TRBV11-2 and TRBJ1-2; no definite D call. The germline V gene has CDR1 SGHAT and CDR2 FQNNGV. The length of the CDR3 is 14 residues. V lost 5 bases, J lost 0 bases, and 10 bases lay in between. The chain's CDR3 is CASSPRTANYGYTF. As DNA, the CDR3 is TGTGCCAGCAGCCCCCGGACGGCTAACTATGGCTACACCTTC. Complete variable domain (other parts from reference TRBV11-2 and TRBJ1-2): EAGVAQSPRYKIIEKRQSVAFWCNPISGHATLYWYQQILGQGPKLLIQFQNNGVVDDSQLPKDRFSAERLKGVDSTLKIQPAKLEDSAVYLCASSPRTANYGYTFGSGTRLTVV.

This chain joins TRBV2 and TRBJ1-1; D call uncertain. This CDR3 contains 14 residues. Germline-derived CDR1 and CDR2 are SNHLY and FYNNEI. V shed 3 bases and J shed 7 bases, with 15 bases lying between them. The CDR3 DNA sequence: TGTGCCAGCAGTGAGAGGAGGGAAGTGGTTGAAGCTTTCTTT. Its protein is CASSERREVVEAFF.

To note about this clone: Other DNA sequences of this sample code for an identical CDR3. The rearrangement uses TRBV28 and TRBJ2-7; no clear D. From germline, CDR1 is MDHEN and CDR2 SYDVKM. V was shortened by 3 bases and J by 2 bases, with 8 bases between the two germline ends. CDR3 length: 13 amino acids. CDR3 in amino acids: CASSLPRAYEQYF. The CDR3 DNA is TGTGCCAGCAGTTTGCCCCGGGCCTACGAGCAGTACTTC.

The V gene is TRBV5-1, the J gene TRBJ1-2; D call uncertain. This CDR3 is built from 14 residues. Germline values: CDR1 SGHRS, CDR2 YFSETQ. Trimming removed 9 bases from V and 2 bases from J, with 17 bases in between. The CDR3 protein is CATRRVTGNYGYTF. CDR3 coding DNA: TGCGCCACCCGCCGAGTTACTGGGAACTATGGCTACACCTTC.

This chain uses TRBV11-2 with TRBJ2-1; 7 positions agree with TRBD2. CDR3 length: 16 residues. The trim removed 1 base at V and 7 bases at J, leaving 10 bases unmatched. The germline V gene encodes CDR1 SGHAT and CDR2 FQNNGV. The CDR3 region is CASSLVWGRARNEQFF. The DNA of the CDR3 is TGTGCCAGCAGCTTAGTCTGGGGGAGGGCCAGAAATGAGCAGTTCTTC.